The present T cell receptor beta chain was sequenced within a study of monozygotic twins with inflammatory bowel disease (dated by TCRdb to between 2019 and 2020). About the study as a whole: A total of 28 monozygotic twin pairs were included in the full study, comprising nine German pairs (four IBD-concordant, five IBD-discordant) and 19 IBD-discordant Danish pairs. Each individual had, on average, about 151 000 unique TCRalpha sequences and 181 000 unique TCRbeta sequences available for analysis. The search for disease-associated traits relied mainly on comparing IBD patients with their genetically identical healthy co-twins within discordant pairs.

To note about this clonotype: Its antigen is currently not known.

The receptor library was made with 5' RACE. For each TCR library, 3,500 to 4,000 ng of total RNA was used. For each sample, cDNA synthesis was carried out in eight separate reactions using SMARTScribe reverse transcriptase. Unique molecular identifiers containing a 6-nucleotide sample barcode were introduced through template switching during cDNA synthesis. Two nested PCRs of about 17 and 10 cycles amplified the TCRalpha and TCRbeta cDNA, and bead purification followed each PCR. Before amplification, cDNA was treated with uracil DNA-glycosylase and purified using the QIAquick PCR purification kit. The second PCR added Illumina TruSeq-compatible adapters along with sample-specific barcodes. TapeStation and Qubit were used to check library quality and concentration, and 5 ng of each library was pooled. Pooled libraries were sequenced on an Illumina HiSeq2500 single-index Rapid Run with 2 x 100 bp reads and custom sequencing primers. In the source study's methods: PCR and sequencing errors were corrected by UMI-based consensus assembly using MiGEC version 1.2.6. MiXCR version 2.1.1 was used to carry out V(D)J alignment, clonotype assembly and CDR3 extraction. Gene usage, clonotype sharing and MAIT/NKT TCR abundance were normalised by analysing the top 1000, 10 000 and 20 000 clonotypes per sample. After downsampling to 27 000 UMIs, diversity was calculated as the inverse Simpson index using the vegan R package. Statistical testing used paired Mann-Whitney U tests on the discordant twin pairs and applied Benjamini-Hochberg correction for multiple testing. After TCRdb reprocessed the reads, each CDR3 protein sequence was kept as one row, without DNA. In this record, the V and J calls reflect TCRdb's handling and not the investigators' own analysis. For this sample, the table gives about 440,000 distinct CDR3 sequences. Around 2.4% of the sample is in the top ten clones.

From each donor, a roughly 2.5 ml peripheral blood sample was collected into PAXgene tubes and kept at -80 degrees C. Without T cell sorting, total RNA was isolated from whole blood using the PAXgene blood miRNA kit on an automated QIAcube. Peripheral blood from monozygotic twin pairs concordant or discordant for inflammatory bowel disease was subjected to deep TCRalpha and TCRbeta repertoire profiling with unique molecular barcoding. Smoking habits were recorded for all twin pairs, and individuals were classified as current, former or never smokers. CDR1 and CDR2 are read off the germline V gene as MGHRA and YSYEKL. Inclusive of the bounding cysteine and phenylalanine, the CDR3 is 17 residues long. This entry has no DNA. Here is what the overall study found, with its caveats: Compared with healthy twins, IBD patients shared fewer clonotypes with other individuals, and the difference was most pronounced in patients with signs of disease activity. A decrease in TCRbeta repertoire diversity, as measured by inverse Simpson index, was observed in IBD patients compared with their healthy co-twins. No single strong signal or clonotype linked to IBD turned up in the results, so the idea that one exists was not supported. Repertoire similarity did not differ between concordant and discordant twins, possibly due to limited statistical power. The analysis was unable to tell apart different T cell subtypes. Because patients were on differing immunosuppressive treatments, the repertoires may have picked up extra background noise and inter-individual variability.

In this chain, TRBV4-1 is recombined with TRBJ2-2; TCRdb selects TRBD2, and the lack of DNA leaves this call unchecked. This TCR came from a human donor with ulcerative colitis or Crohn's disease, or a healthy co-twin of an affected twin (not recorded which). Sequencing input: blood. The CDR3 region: CASSLKLAGDLPGELFF.